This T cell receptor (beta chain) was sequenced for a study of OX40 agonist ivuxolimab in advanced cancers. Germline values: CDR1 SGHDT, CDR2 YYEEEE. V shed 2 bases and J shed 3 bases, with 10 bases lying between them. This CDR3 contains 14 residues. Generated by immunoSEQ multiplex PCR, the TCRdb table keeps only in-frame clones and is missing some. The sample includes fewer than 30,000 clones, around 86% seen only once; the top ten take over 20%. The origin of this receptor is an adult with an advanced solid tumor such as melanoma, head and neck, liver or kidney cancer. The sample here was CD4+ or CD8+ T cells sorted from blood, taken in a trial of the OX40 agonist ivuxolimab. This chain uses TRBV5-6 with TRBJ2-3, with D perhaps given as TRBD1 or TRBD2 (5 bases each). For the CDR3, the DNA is TGTGCCAGCAGCTTAGTGGGGGAGACAGATACGCAGTATTTT. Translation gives CASSLVGETDTQYF.